The entry below describes one TCR beta chain. As handled by the study authors: Estimated nucleated cell counts came from reference gene primer amplification. Libraries were prepared by immunoSEQ multiplex PCR; TCRdb keeps only in-frame clonotypes and omits some of them. V and J calls plus clone size are reproduced from that table; the DNA served to infer D and trimming. The table shows 95,000 to 150,000 clones, with almost 70% occurring only once. The data were obtained in a study of blood T cell repertoires in COVID-19. As for the study in general: Samples taken during acute and convalescent COVID-19 were collected in the United States, Italy and Spain. Sources were T cells, B-cell-depleted T cells, or PBMCs; the material itself was cDNA or gDNA.

V trimming: 9 bases; J trimming: 10 bases; junction bases outside the gene matches: 19. This CDR3 spans 16 amino acids. Germline V gene data show CDR1 as LNHDA and CDR2 as SQIVND (reference sequence). Sequenced: peripheral blood. The sequence came from a woman between 70 and 85 years old with acute or convalescent COVID-19. The chain uses TRBV19 and TRBJ2-2; 8 bases map to TRBD1. DNA for the CDR3: TGTGCCAGCCGGACAGGGAGACACACCCAAGGGGAGGAGCTGTTTTTT. It is translated as CASRTGRHTQGEELFF.